Detailed here is one TCR beta chain. Its matching antigen is unknown. Here immunoSEQ multiplex PCR was the method, and the copy in TCRdb shows in-frame clones only, minus some. The table lists about 160,000 clones, approximately 88% of them singletons. The sample comes from a study of T cell responses to AZD1222 COVID-19 vaccine. Study results and limitations: In the spike-specific TCR repertoire, nearly half reportedly target unmutated variant regions.

The receptor was derived from an adult who received the AZD1222 COVID-19 vaccine. The specimen was peripheral blood, collected 28 days after the second AZD1222 dose.

Here the CDR3 reads CASSHKNTEAFF. The CDR3 DNA reads as TGTGCCAGCAGCCACAAGAACACTGAAGCTTTCTTT. The chain links TRBV3-1 (or the pseudogene TRBV3-2) to TRBJ1-1; D is ambiguous. There are 12 residues in the CDR3. Germline CDR1 is LGHDT and CDR2 is YNNKEL (reference sequence). The V end lost 3 bases, the J end lost 1 base, and 3 bases lay between the germline ends.